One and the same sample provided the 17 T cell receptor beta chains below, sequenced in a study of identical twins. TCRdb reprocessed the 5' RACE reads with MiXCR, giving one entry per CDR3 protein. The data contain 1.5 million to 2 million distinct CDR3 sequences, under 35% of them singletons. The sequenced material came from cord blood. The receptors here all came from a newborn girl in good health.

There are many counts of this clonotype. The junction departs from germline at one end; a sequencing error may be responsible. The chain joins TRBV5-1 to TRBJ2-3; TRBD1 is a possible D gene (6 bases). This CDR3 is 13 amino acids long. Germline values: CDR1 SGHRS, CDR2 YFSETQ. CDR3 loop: CASSPGGTDTQYF. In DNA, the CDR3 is TGTGCCAGCTCACCAGGGGGCACAGATACGCAGTATTTT.

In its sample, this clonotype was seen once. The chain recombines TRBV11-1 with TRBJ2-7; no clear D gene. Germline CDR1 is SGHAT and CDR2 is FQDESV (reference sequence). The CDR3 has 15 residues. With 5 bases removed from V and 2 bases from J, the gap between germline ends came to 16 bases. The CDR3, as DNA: TGTGCCAGCAGCCTGACCCAGGTTGGTACCTACGAGCAGTACTTC. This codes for CASSLTQVGTYEQYF. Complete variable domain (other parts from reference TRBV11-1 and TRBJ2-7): EAEVAQSPRYKITEKSQAVAFWCDPISGHATLYWYRQILGQGPELLVQFQDESVVDDSQLPKDRFSAERLKGVDSTLKIQPAELGDSAMYLCASSLTQVGTYEQYFGPGTRLTVT.

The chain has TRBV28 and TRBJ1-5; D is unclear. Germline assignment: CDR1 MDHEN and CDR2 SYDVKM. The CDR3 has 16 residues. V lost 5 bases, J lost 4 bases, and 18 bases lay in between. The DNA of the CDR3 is TGTGCCAGCAGTACAACCCTCTTTGCGGCTAATCAGCCCCAGCATTTT. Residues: CASSTTLFAANQPQHF.

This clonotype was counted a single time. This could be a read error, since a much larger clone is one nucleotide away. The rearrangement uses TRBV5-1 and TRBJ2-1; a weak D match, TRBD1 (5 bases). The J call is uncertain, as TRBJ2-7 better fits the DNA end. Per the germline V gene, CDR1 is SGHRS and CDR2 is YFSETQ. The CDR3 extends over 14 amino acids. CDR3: CASSSAPGRGEQYF. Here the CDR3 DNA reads TGCGCCAGCAGCTCCGCACCCGGAAGGGGTGAGCAGTACTTC.

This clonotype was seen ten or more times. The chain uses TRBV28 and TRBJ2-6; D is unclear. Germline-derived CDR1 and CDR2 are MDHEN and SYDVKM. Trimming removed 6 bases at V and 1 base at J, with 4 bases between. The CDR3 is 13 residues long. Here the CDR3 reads CASSESGANVLTF. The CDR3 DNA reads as TGTGCCAGCAGCGAGTCTGGGGCCAACGTCCTGACTTTC.

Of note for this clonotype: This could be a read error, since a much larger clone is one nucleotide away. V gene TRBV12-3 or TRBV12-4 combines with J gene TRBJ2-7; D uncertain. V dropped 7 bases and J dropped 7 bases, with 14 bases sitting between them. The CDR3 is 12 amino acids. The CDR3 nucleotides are TGTGCCAGCACTTTGTCCGCGACAGAGCAGTACTTC. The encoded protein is CASTLSATEQYF.

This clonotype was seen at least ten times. In DNA, the CDR3 is TGCGCCAGCAGCCAAGTCCTGGGGCTTGGCTCCTACAATGAGCAGTTCTTC. This gives the protein CASSQVLGLGSYNEQFF. V usage is TRBV4-1 and J usage is TRBJ2-1; tentative D call: TRBD1 (5 bases). The CDR3 loop spans 17 amino acids. Trimming shortened V by 1 base and J by 0 bases, and 13 bases separated the two germline ends. From germline, CDR1 is MGHRA and CDR2 YSYEKL.

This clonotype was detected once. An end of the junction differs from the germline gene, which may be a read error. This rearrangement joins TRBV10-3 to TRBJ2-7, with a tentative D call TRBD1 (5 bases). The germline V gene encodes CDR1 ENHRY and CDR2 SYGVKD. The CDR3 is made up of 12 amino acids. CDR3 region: CATSFQGYEQYF. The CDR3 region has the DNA TGTGCCACCAGTTTTCAGGGTTACGAGCAGTACTTC.

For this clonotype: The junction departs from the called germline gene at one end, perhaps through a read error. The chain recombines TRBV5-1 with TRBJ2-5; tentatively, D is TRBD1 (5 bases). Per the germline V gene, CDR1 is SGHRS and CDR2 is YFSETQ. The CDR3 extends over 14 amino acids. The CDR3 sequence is CASNLARVDETQYF. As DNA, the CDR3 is TGCGCCAGCAACTTGGCCAGGGTTGATGAGACCCAGTACTTC.

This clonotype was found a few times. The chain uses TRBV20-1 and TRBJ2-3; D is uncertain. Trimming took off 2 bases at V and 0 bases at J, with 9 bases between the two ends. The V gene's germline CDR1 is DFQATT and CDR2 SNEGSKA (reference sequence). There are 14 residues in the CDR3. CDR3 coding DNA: TGCAGTGCTAGAAAGGGCGTTAGCACAGATACGCAGTATTTT. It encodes CSARKGVSTDTQYF.

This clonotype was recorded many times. Written as DNA, the CDR3 is TGCGCCAGCAGCCGATCCCGAGAGACCCAGTACTTC. Encoded protein: CASSRSRETQYF. This sequence joins TRBV5-1 and TRBJ2-5; D unresolved. Germline V CDR1 and CDR2: SGHRS, YFSETQ. This CDR3 comprises 12 residues. V was cut by 4 bases and J by 4 bases, with 8 bases left in between. The complete variable domain, with remaining parts taken from reference TRBV5-1 and TRBJ2-5, reads KAGVTQTPRYLIKTRGQQVTLSCSPISGHRSVSWYQQTPGQGLQFLFEYFSETQRNKGNFPGRFSGRQFSNSRSEMNVSTLELGDSALYLCASSRSRETQYFGPGTRLLVL.

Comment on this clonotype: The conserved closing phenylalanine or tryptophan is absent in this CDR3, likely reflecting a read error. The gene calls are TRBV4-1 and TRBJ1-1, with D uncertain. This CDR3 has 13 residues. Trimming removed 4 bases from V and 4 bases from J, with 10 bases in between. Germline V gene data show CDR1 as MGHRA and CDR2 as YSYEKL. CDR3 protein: CASSRVFGTEAFV. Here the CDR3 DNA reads TGCGCCAGCAGCCGAGTATTCGGCACTGAAGCTTTCGTT.

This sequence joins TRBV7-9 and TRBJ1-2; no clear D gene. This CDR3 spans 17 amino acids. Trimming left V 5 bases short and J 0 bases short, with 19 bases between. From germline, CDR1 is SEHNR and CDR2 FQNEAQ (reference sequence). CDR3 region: CASSPLPGAPSNYGYTF. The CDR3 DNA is TGTGCCAGCAGCCCGCTCCCGGGAGCCCCTTCTAACTATGGCTACACCTTC.

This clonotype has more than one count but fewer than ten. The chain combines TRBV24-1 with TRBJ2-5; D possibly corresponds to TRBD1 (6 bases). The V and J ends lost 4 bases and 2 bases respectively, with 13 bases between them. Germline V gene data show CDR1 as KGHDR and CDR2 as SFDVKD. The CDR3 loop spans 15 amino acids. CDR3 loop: CATSDPLGQQETQYF. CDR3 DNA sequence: TGTGCCACCAGTGACCCCCTAGGACAGCAAGAGACCCAGTACTTC.

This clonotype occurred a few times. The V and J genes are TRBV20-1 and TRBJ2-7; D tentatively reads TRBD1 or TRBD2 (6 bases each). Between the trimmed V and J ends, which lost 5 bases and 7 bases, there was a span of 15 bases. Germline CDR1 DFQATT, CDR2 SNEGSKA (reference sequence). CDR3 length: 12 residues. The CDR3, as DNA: TGCAGTGCTGACCTAGAAGGGGGGGAGCAGTACTTC. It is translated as CSADLEGGEQYF.

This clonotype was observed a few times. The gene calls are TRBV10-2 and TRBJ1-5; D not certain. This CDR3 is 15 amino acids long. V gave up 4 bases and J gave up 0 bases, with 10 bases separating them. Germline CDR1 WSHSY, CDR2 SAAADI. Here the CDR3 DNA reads TGCGCCAGCAGTGGGCCGGGTCGTAGCAATCAGCCCCAGCATTTT. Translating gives CASSGPGRSNQPQHF.

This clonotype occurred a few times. CDR3 region: CASSKVERYRDTANYGYTF. In nucleotides, the CDR3 is TGTGCCAGCAGCAAAGTAGAAAGGTATCGGGACACAGCTAACTATGGCTACACCTTC. V gene TRBV21-1 combines with J gene TRBJ1-2; the D segment call TRBD1 is taken from the table without a DNA check. TRBV21-1 is a listed pseudogene. CDR3 size: 19 residues.